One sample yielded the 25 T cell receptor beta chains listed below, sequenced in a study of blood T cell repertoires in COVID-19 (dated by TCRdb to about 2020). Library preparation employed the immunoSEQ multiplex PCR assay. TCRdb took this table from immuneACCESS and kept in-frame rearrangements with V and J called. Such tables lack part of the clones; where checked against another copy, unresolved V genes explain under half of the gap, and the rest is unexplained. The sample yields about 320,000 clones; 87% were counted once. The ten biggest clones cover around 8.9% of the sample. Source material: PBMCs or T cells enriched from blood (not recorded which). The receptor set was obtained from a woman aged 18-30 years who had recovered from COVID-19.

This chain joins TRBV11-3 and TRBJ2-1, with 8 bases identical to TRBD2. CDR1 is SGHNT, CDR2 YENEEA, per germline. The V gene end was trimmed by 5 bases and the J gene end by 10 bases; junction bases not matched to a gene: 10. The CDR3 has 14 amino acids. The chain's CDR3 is CASSGAGAPGEQFF. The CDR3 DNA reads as TGTGCCAGCAGCGGAGCGGGGGCCCCCGGGGAGCAGTTCTTC.

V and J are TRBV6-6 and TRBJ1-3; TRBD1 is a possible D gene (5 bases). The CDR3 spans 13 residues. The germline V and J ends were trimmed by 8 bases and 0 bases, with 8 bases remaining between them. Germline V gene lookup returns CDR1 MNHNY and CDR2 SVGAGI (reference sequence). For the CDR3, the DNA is TGTGCCAGCTTAGGGGCCTCTGGAAACACCATATATTTT. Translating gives CASLGASGNTIYF.

The CDR3 DNA follows: TGTGCCAGTAGTATAGGGGCAGACACTGAAGCTTTCTTT. Amino acids: CASSIGADTEAFF. The genes are TRBV19 and TRBJ1-1; the D is unclear. V lost 1 base and J lost 3, with 6 bases in between. CDR3 length: 13 residues. In germline, CDR1 is LNHDA, CDR2 SQIVND (reference sequence).

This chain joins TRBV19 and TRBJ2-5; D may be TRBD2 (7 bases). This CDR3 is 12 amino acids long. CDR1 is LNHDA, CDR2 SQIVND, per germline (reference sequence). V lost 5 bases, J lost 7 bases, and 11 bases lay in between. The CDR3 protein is CASSHREGTQYF. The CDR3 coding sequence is TGTGCCAGTAGTCACAGGGAGGGGACCCAGTACTTC.

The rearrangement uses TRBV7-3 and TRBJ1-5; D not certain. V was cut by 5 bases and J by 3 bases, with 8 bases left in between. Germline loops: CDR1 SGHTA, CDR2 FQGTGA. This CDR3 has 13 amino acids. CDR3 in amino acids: CASSLTFNQPQHF. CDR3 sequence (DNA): TGTGCCAGCAGCCTGACATTCAATCAGCCCCAGCATTTT.

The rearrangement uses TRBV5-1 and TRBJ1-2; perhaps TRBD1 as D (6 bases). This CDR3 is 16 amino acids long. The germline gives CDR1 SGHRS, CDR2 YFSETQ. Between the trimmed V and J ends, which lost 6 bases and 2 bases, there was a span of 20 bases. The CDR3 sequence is CASTLATGHTNYGYTF. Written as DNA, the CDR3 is TGCGCCAGCACTTTAGCGACAGGCCATACCAACTATGGCTACACCTTC.

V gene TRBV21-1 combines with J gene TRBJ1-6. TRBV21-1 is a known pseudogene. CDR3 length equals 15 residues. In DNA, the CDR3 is TGTGCCAGCAGCTCAAGTGCGGGGAATAATTCACCCCTCCACTTT. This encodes CASSSSAGNNSPLHF.

This chain's CDR3 is CASSLHNNQPQHF. CDR3 in DNA: TGTGCCAGCAGTTTACACAACAATCAGCCCCAGCATTTT. The chain uses TRBV12-3 or TRBV12-4 and TRBJ1-5, with unresolved D. The CDR3 spans 13 residues. V was clipped by 2 bases and J by 3 bases, with 5 bases between them.

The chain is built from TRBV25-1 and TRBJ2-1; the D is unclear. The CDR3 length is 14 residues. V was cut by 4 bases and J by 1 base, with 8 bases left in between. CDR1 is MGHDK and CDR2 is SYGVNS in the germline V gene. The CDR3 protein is CASSVSSSYNEQFF. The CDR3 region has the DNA TGTGCCAGCAGTGTGTCTTCGTCCTACAATGAGCAGTTCTTC.

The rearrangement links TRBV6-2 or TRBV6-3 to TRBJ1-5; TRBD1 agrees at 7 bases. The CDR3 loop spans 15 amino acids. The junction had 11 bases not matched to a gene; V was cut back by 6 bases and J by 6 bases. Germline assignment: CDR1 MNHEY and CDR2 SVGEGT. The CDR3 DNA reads TGTGCCAGCAGCTTAACAGGGGTCGTTGCTCAGCCCCAGCATTTT. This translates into CASSLTGVVAQPQHF.

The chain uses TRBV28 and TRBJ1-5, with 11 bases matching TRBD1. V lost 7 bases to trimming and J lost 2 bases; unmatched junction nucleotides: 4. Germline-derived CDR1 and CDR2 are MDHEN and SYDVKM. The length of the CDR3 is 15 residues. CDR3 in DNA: TGTGCCAGCACCAGGGACAGGGGGGGCAATCAGCCCCAGCATTTT. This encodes CASTRDRGGNQPQHF. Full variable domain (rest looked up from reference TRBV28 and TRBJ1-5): DVKVTQSSRYLVKRTGEKVFLECVQDMDHENMFWYRQDPGLGLRLIYFSYDVKMKEKGDIPEGYSVSREKKERFSLILESASTNQTSMYLCASTRDRGGNQPQHFGDGTRLSIL.

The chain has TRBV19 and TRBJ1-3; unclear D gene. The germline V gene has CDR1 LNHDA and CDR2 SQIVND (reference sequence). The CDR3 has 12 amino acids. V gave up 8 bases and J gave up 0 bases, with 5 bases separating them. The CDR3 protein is CASFSSGNTIYF. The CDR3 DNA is TGTGCCAGTTTTAGCTCTGGAAACACCATATATTTT.

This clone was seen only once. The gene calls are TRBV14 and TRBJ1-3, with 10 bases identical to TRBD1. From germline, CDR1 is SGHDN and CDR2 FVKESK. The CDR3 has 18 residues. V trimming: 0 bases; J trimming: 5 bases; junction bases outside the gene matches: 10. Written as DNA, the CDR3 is TGTGCCAGCAGCCAAGAAACCCCGGGACAGGGGTTCAGAAACACCATATATTTT. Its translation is CASSQETPGQGFRNTIYF.

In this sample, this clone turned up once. CDR3 DNA: TGTGCCAGCAGCTCCAAGGACGGGACACCAAATCAGCCCCAGCATTTT. Amino acid sequence: CASSSKDGTPNQPQHF. J is TRBJ1-5 and V is TRBV7-8, with D perhaps TRBD1 (6 bases). CDR3 length: 16 residues. V was cut by 4 bases and J by 4 bases, with 17 bases left in between. Germline CDR1 is SGHVS and CDR2 is FQNEAQ.

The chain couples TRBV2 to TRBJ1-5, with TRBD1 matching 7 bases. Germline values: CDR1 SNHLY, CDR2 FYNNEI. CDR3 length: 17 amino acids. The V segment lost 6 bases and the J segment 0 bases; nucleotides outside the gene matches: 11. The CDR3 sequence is CASRQTRTGHSNQPQHF. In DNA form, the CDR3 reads TGTGCCAGCAGACAGACTAGGACAGGTCATAGCAATCAGCCCCAGCATTTT.

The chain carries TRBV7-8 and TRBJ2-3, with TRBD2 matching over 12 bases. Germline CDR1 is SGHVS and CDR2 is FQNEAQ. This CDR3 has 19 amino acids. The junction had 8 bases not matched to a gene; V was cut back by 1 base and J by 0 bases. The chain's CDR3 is CASSLVASGGATSTDTQYF. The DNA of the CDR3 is TGTGCCAGCAGCTTAGTAGCTAGCGGGGGGGCGACTAGCACAGATACGCAGTATTTT.

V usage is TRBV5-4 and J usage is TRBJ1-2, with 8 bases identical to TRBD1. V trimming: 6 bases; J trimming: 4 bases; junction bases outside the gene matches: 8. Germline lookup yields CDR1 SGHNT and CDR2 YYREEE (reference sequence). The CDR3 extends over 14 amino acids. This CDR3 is CASNRQGAGYGYTF. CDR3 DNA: TGTGCCAGCAACCGCCAGGGGGCCGGCTATGGCTACACCTTC.

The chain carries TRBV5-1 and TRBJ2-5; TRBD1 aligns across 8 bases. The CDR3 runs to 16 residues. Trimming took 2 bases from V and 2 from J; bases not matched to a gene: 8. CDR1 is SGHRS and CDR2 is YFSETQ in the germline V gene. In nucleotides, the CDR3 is TGCGCCAGCAGCTTATTTGGCAGGGGGCTGCAAGAGACCCAGTACTTC. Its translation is CASSLFGRGLQETQYF.

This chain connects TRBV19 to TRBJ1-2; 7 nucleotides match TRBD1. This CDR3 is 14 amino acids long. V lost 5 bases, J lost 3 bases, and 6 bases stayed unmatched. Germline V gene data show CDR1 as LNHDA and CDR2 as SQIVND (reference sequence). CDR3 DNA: TGTGCCAGTAGTGGGCGACAGGGAGACTATGGCTACACCTTC. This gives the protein CASSGRQGDYGYTF.

CDR3 amino acids: CASSYSGPTTNEKLFF. DNA of the CDR3: TGTGCCAGCAGTTACTCGGGGCCTACAACTAATGAAAAACTGTTTTTT. This chain uses TRBV6-5 with TRBJ1-4; tentatively, D is TRBD1 (5 bases). Looked up from germline, CDR1 is MNHEY and CDR2 is SVGAGI. V lost 0 bases to trimming and J lost 0 bases, with 8 bases between them. This CDR3 has 16 amino acids.

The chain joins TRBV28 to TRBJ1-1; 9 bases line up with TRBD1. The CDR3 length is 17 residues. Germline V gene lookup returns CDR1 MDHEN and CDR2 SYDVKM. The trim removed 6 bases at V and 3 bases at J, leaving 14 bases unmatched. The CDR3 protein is CASSVLSWDRVYTEAFF. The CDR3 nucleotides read TGTGCCAGCAGCGTATTATCCTGGGACAGGGTATACACTGAAGCTTTCTTT.

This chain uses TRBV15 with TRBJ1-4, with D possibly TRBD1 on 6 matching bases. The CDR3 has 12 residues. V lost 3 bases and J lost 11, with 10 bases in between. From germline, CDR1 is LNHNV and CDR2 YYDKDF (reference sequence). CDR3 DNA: TGTGCCACCAGCAGGTTACAGGGTAAACTGTTTTTT. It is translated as CATSRLQGKLFF. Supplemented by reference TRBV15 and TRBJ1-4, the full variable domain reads DAMVIQNPRYQVTQFGKPVTLSCSQTLNHNVMYWYQQKSSQAPKLLFHYYDKDFNNEADTPDNFQSRRPNTSFCFLDIRSPGLGDTAMYLCATSRLQGKLFFGSGTQLSVL.

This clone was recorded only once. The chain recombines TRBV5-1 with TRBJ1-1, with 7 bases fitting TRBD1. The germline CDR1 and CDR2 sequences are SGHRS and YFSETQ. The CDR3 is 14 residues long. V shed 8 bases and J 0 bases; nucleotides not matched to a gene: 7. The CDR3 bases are TGCGCCAGTCGGACAGGAGCCCTGAACACTGAAGCTTTCTTT. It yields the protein CASRTGALNTEAFF.

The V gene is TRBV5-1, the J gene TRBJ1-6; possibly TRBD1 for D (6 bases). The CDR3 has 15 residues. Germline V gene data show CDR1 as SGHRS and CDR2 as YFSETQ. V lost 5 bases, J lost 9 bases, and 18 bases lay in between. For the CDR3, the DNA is TGCGCCAGCAGACCCGCAGGGGAGGGTGGTTCACCCCTCCACTTT. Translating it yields CASRPAGEGGSPLHF.

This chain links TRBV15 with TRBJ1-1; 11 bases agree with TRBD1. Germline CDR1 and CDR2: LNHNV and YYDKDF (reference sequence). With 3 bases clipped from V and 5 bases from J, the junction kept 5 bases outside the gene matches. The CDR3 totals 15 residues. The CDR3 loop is CATSRGTGGFTEAFF. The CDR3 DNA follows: TGTGCCACCAGCAGGGGGACAGGGGGGTTTACTGAAGCTTTCTTT.